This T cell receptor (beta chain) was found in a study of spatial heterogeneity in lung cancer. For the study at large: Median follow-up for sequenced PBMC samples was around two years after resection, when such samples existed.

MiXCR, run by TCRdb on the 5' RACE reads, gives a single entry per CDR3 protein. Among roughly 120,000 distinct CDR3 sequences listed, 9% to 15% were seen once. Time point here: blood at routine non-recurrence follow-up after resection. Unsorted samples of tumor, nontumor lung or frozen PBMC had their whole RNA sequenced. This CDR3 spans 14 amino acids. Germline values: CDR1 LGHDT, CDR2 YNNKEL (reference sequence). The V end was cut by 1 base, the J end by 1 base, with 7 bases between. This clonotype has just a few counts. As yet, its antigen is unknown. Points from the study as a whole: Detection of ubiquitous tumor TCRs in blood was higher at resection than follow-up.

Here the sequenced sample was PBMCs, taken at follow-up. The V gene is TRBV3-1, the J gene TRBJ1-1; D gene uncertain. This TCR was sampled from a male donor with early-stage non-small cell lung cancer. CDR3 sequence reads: CASSQVRSNTEAFF. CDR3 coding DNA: TGTGCCAGCAGCCAAGTACGGTCGAACACTGAAGCTTTCTTT.